This T cell receptor (beta chain) comes out of a study of T cell responses to AZD1222 COVID-19 vaccine (dated by TCRdb to the early 2020s). As for the study more broadly: A total of 233 trial participants underwent TCR sequencing, of whom roughly 210 received two doses of AZD1222 and about 26 received two doses of the MenACWY control vaccine. Enrollment into the trials was organized by age into subgroups of 18-55, 56-69 and 70-plus years, and those subgroups contained around 150, 28 and 57 TCR-sequenced participants, respectively.

Via the germline V gene, CDR1 is SNHLY and CDR2 FYNNEI. The V and J ends are trimmed by 1 base and 4 bases, leaving 11 bases between them. The CDR3 runs 15 residues from the cysteine to the phenylalanine. Of all the DNA, just the CDR3 is kept, 45 bases in frame from base 1. The CDR3 regions of human TCRbeta chains were analyzed by immunosequencing. In the original analysis: Repertoire TCRs were checked for matches against a reference library of SARS-CoV-2-specific TCRs that had been generated using the MIRA antigen-specificity platform. Breadth was defined as the fraction of unique TCRs that were SARS-CoV-2-associated. Depth was defined as the fraction of total T cells that were SARS-CoV-2-associated. Using the MIRA data, every spike-specific TCR was mapped to the spike region that the TCR reacted to and assigned to either a CD4 or a CD8 class. Log10-transformed breadth and depth values were compared by one-way ANOVA with Sidak's multiple comparisons tests. Imported from immuneACCESS, the table was reduced by TCRdb to in-frame sequences with V and J called. These copies leave out some clones; in studies compared against another copy, an unresolved V gene accounts for under half, and the cause of the remainder is not known. V and J calls plus clone size are reproduced from that table; the DNA served to infer D and trimming. For this sample the table gives 150,000 to 200,000 clones, of which around 90% were detected only once. The ten biggest clones cover roughly 6% of the sample.

The paper's findings and limits, for the study overall: The 56-69-year group was small, and its depth increase did not reach significance, likely because of low power. Participants were mostly white British, with more females than males. The authors suggested clonal diversity may have been underestimated. CD4 TCRs associated with the vaccine covered the entire spike protein, and the dominant responses were in regions 160-218 and 743-854. No day 14 peak-response samples were available, so repertoires were characterized only after the peak T cell response. After two AZD1222 doses, spike-specific TCR breadth and depth were significantly higher than at day 0 and than in MenACWY recipients. Reportedly, close to half of the unique spike-specific TCRs recognized epitopes lying outside the regions that are mutated in the B.1.351 and B.1.1.7 variants. Conclusions about previously exposed vaccinees are limited because only six or seven AZD1222 recipients were SARS-CoV-2 seropositive at baseline.

In this sample, this clone turned up once. It lacks a known antigen. The input lacks base qualities; no much larger clone sits a single base away. The time point label for this specimen denotes: about 28 days (+/-7) after the second vaccine dose. AZD1222 recipients with second doses at about 4 weeks or about 12 weeks were pooled, because spike-specific TCR depth and breadth did not differ between schedules. Vaccinee samples were obtained from the UK trials COV001 and COV002, which included a single-blind randomized controlled phase 2/3 trial of AZD1222 (ChAdOx1 nCoV-19) in healthy adults. For TCRbeta chain sequencing, PBMC samples were collected from trial participants at day 0 and at day 28 after the second dose.

This TCR was sampled from an adult who received the AZD1222 COVID-19 vaccine. This receptor chain uses TRBV2 and TRBJ1-5, with no confident D gene call. The sequencing used peripheral blood, collected 28 days after the second AZD1222 dose. In nucleotide form, the sequence is TGTGCCAGCAGTGAAGAAGTCGGGGTAAATCAGCCCCAGCATTTT. Its translation reads: CASSEEVGVNQPQHF. Outside the CDR3, residues come from the reference TRBV2 and TRBJ1-5 proteins, so the full variable domain is: EPEVTQTPSHQVTQMGQEVILRCVPISNHLYFYWYRQILGQKVEFLVSFYNNEISEKSEIFDDQFSVERPDGSNFTLKIRSTKLEDSAMYFCASSEEVGVNQPQHFGDGTRLSIL.